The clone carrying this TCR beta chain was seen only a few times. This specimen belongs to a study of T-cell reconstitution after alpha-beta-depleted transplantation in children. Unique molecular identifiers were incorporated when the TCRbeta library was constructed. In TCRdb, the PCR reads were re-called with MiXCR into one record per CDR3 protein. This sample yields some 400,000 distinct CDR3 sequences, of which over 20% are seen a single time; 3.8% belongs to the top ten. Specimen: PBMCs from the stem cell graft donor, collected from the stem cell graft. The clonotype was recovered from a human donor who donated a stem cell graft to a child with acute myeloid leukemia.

CDR3 in DNA: TGTGCCAGCAGCCAAGATAAGGCGGGAGGGATTACAGATACGCAGTATTTT. Translation: CASSQDKAGGITDTQYF. The genes are TRBV4-2 and TRBJ2-3, with 9 nucleotides matching TRBD2. Trimming cost V 0 bases and J 3 bases; bases outside gene matches: 7. The CDR3 covers 17 residues. The germline V gene encodes CDR1 LGHNA and CDR2 YNFKEQ.